The rows below give T cell receptor beta chains drawn from one sample of a study of graft-versus-host responses after intestinal transplantation. Clones were read by immunoSEQ multiplex PCR, and TCRdb kept only the in-frame ones, dropping some. Here the sample spans 9,500 to 13,000 clones, 76% being singletons. The material sequenced was ileum tissue, taken 23 days after intestinal transplant. These receptors were obtained from a human patient who received an intestinal transplant, so some T cells may come from the graft donor. Both conserved end residues are part of each CDR3. A D gene is named only where the DNA matches it firmly. Size tells how often a clone was seen (once, few, many) or the class of an expanded clone, and some rows leave it out.

V	D	J	size	CDR3	DNA
TRBV7-3	-	TRBJ2-1	-	CASRSYYNEQFF	TGTGCCAGCAGGTCTTATTACAATGAGCAGTTCTTC
TRBV11-2	TRBD2	TRBJ2-5	-	CASSTRGLATKVAQETQYF	TGTGCCAGCAGCACACGAGGACTAGCGACCAAGGTAGCCCAAGAGACCCAGTACTTC
TRBV4-1	-	TRBJ2-5	few	CASSQGPHQGQETQYF	TGCGCCAGCAGCCAAGGGCCCCACCAAGGCCAAGAGACCCAGTACTTC
TRBV4-1	TRBD1	TRBJ1-2	few	CASSQPYRGRLDYGYTF	TGCGCCAGCAGCCAGCCATACAGGGGGCGCTTGGACTATGGCTACACCTTC
TRBV6-1	TRBD1	TRBJ2-2	-	CASVRGQFDTGELFF	TGTGCCTCCGTGAGGGGGCAGTTCGACACCGGGGAGCTGTTTTTT
TRBV5-4	TRBD2	TRBJ2-1	few	CASSVPGLAGGREQFF	TGTGCCAGCAGCGTCCCGGGACTAGCGGGAGGACGGGAGCAGTTCTTC
TRBV6-5	-	TRBJ1-4	-	CASSYSDFSTNEKLFF	TGTGCCAGCAGTTACTCGGACTTTTCAACTAATGAAAAACTGTTTTTT
TRBV7-9	-	TRBJ1-2	-	CASSLPPGAVDGYTF	TGTGCCAGCAGCTTACCCCCCGGGGCAGTAGATGGCTACACCTTC
TRBV6-5	-	TRBJ2-5	-	CASSFPPGTQETQYF	TGTGCCAGCAGTTTCCCCCCGGGGACCCAAGAGACCCAGTACTTC
TRBV19	TRBD2	TRBJ2-7	few	CASSSFGGADYEQYF	TGTGCCAGTAGTAGCTTCGGGGGGGCGGATTACGAGCAGTACTTC
TRBV4-1	TRBD1	TRBJ1-2	-	CASSHNRGMNYGYTF	TGCGCCAGCAGCCACAACAGGGGGATGAACTATGGCTACACCTTC
TRBV7-2	TRBD1	TRBJ1-1	-	CASSVGQGAMNTEAFF	TGTGCCAGCAGCGTTGGACAGGGGGCCATGAACACTGAAGCTTTCTTT
TRBV5-5	-	TRBJ1-1	-	CASSLLVPRVAEAFF	TGTGCCAGCAGCTTGTTGGTTCCCAGGGTGGCTGAAGCTTTCTTT
TRBV10-1	TRBD1	TRBJ2-5	-	CASSELRTGNQETQYF	TGCGCCAGCAGTGAGCTTAGGACAGGGAACCAAGAGACCCAGTACTTC
TRBV28	TRBD2	TRBJ2-7	-	CASSFVPGLALTYEQYF	TGTGCCAGCAGTTTCGTCCCGGGACTAGCGTTAACCTACGAGCAGTACTTC
TRBV7-9	TRBD2	TRBJ2-7	-	CASSLFQVLAGGLEQYF	TGTGCCAGCAGCCTCTTTCAAGTTCTAGCGGGAGGGTTGGAGCAGTACTTC
TRBV6-6	-	TRBJ2-7	-	CASTSTSGLYKQYF	TGTGCCAGCACGAGCACATCTGGGTTGTACAAGCAGTACTTC
TRBV9	-	TRBJ2-5	medium-sized	CASSVAGQYQETQYF	TGTGCCAGCAGCGTAGCTGGACAGTACCAAGAGACCCAGTACTTC
TRBV4-2	TRBD2	TRBJ2-2	-	CASSQVLAVLTGELFF	TGTGCCAGCAGCCAAGTGCTAGCGGTGCTCACCGGGGAGCTGTTTTTT
TRBV9	-	TRBJ1-3	-	CASSVDPGLGSGNTIYF	TGTGCCAGCAGCGTAGATCCGGGTTTAGGCTCTGGAAACACCATATATTTT
TRBV9	TRBD2	TRBJ2-3	-	CASSVAGRERADTQYF	TGTGCCAGCAGCGTAGCAGGGCGGGAGCGGGCCGATACGCAGTATTTT
TRBV15	-	TRBJ2-2	large	CATSPRGLSNWAGELFF	TGTGCCACCAGCCCTCGAGGGTTGAGTAATTGGGCCGGGGAGCTGTTTTTT
TRBV25-1	TRBD1	TRBJ2-3	once	CASSPTGPRTDTQYF	TGTGCCAGCAGCCCGACAGGGCCCCGCACAGATACGCAGTATTTT
TRBV9	-	TRBJ1-6	-	CASSGYDGFSPLHF	TGTGCCAGCAGCGGATATGACGGATTCTCCCCCCTCCACTTT
TRBV4-1	-	TRBJ1-1	-	CASSHLRRLNTEAFF	TGTGCCAGCAGCCACCTTCGGCGTCTGAACACTGAAGCTTTCTTT
TRBV7-9	TRBD1	TRBJ2-7	-	CASSQDRGYEQYF	TGCGCCAGCAGCCAAGACAGGGGCTACGAGCAGTACTTC
TRBV7-6	TRBD1	TRBJ2-7	-	CASSATGTGSHEQYF	TGTGCCAGCAGCGCAACCGGGACAGGGAGCCACGAGCAGTACTTC
TRBV27	-	TRBJ2-7	-	CASSLSRVNEQYF	TGTGCCAGCAGTTTAAGTAGGGTGAACGAGCAGTACTTC
TRBV7-8	TRBD1	TRBJ1-2	-	CASSLFRGQDGYTF	TGTGCCAGCAGCTTATTCAGGGGGCAGGATGGCTACACCTTC
TRBV28	TRBD1	TRBJ1-1	-	CASRTGDGTEAFF	TGTGCCAGCCGGACAGGGGATGGCACTGAAGCTTTCTTT
TRBV7-3	-	TRBJ1-1	-	CASSSRRHTEAFF	TGTGCCAGCAGCTCTCGGCGACACACTGAAGCTTTCTTT
TRBV28	-	TRBJ2-6	-	CASSLFASGANVLTF	TGTGCCAGCAGTTTATTCGCCTCTGGGGCCAACGTCCTGACTTTC
TRBV9	-	TRBJ1-2	-	CASSVDAGNYGYTF	TGTGCCAGCAGCGTAGATGCCGGCAACTATGGCTACACCTTC
TRBV5-4	-	TRBJ2-7	-	CASSRKRSSYEQYF	TGTGCCAGCAGCCGGAAGAGGTCTTCCTACGAGCAGTACTTC
TRBV7-2	-	TRBJ1-2	-	CASSRQVRSSANYGYTF	TGTGCCAGCAGTAGACAGGTACGGAGTTCAGCTAACTATGGCTACACCTTC
TRBV28	-	TRBJ2-1	-	CASSSMGEWPHNEQFF	TGTGCCAGCAGTTCTATGGGGGAGTGGCCCCACAATGAGCAGTTCTTC
TRBV5-6	-	TRBJ1-1	-	CASSLAFREAFF	TGTGCCAGCAGCTTGGCCTTCAGAGAAGCTTTCTTT
TRBV7-8	TRBD1	TRBJ2-1	-	CASSLAEGQGNYNEQFF	TGTGCCAGCAGCTTAGCGGAGGGACAGGGGAACTACAATGAGCAGTTCTTC
TRBV5-1	-	TRBJ1-2	-	CASSRDRSYGYTF	TGCGCCAGCAGCCGCGACAGGAGCTATGGCTACACCTTC
TRBV27	-	TRBJ2-7	-	CASSLGVGSSYEQYF	TGTGCCAGCAGTTTAGGTGTGGGCAGCTCCTACGAGCAGTACTTC
TRBV12-5	-	TRBJ2-7	-	CASGPVLYRLPYEQYF	TGTGCTAGTGGGCCCGTACTATACCGATTACCCTACGAGCAGTACTTC
TRBV23-1	TRBD1	TRBJ1-4	-	CASSPGDRREKLFF	TGCGCCAGCAGTCCCGGGGACAGAAGGGAAAAACTGTTTTTT
TRBV28	-	TRBJ2-3	-	CASSPNRLVTDTQYF	TGTGCCAGCAGTCCCAATCGACTAGTCACAGATACGCAGTATTTT
TRBV2	TRBD2	TRBJ2-1	once	CASRAGLASYNEQFF	TGTGCCAGCAGAGCAGGACTAGCGAGTTACAATGAGCAGTTCTTC